This entry concerns a single TCR beta chain. These data belong to a study of blood T cells in healthy people across ages. It was with a sample-barcoded 5' primer and a J-beta primer mix that a second PCR of about 6 to 12 cycles was run. MiXCR, applied by TCRdb to the 5' RACE reads, yields one record per CDR3 protein. Counted here are nearly 800,000 distinct CDR3 sequences, roughly 25% occurring once; the ten biggest clones make up more than 3%. The same data also went into a second study, on T cells of mothers and their children. Turning to that study: The study found slightly higher but non-significant overlap in related versus unrelated mother-child pairs.

Sequences were obtained from blood. This sequence was found in a boy aged 10-17 years in good health.

The DNA for the CDR3 is TGCGCCAGCAGCCCCTACACCGGGACTAGCGGGAGGGCCGGGAGATACGAGCAGTACTTC. Protein sequence: CASSPYTGTSGRAGRYEQYF. The V call is TRBV5-1, the J call TRBJ2-7; 16 bases match TRBD2. This CDR3 has 20 amino acids. CDR1 and CDR2 from the germline V gene are SGHRS and YFSETQ. V dropped 4 bases and J dropped 4; count of bases not matched to a gene: 17.